This T cell receptor (beta chain) appears in the sequencing data of a study of CD8 T cells in Susac syndrome. V trimming: 6 bases; J trimming: 4 bases; junction bases outside the gene matches: 2. Germline V gene data show CDR1 as DFQATT and CDR2 as SNEGSKA (reference sequence). The CDR3 is 11 residues long. RNA totalling roughly 0.45 to 1 ug underwent reverse transcription with random hexamers. An immunoSEQ multiplex PCR amplified TCR beta CDR3 over 54 Vbeta and 13 Jbeta. TCRdb redid the calling of the immunoSEQ multiplex PCR reads with MiXCR, one entry per CDR3 protein. The sample includes some 120,000 distinct CDR3 sequences, approximately 94% of them seen just once. Sequencing of TCR beta was performed on blood CD8+ and CD4+ T cells. The multiple sclerosis controls consisted of treatment-naive patients with relapsing-remitting disease, either stable or active. Purification of the CD8+ and CD4+ T cells relied on negative isolation, and TEMRA cells underwent FACS enrichment.

What was sequenced was CD4+ T cells from PBMCs. The rearrangement joins TRBV20-1 to TRBJ1-1; TRBD1 matches at 7 bases. The source is a human donor with multiple sclerosis. CDR3 sequence: CSADRVTEAFF. The CDR3 region has the DNA TGCAGTGCCGACAGGGTCACTGAAGCTTTCTTT.